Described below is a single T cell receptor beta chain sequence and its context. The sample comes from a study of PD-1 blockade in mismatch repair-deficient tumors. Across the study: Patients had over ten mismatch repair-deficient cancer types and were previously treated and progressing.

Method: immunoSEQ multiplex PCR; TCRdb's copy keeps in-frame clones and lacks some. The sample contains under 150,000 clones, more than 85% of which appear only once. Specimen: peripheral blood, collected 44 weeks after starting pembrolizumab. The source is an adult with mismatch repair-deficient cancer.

CDR3 sequence (DNA): TGTGCCAGCAGCTTCGGAACCGCGTTGTCAGCTTTCTTT. Protein sequence: CASSFGTALSAFF. V usage is TRBV7-9 and J usage is TRBJ1-1, with unresolved D. Trimming pared 3 bases from V and 10 bases from J, leaving 15 bases between. The CDR3 loop spans 13 amino acids. The germline gives CDR1 SEHNR, CDR2 FQNEAQ (reference sequence).